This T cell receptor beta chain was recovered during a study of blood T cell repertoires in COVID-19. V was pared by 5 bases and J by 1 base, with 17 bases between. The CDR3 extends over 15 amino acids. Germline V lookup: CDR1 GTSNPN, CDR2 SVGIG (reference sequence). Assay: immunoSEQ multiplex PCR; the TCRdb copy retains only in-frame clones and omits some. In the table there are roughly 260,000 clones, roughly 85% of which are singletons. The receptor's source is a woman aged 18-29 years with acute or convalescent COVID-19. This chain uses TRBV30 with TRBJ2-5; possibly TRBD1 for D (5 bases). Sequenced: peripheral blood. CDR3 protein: CAWGPVRGPQETQYF. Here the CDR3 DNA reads TGTGCCTGGGGTCCCGTAAGGGGCCCCCAAGAGACCCAGTACTTC. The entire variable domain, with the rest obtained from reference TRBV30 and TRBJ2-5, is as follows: SQTIHQWPATLVQPVGSPLSLECTVEGTSNPNLYWYRQAAGRGLQLLFYSVGIGQISSEVPQNLSASRPQDRQFILSSKKLLLSDSGFYLCAWGPVRGPQETQYFGPGTRLLVL.